These 26 T cell receptor beta chains originate from one sample sequenced in a study of RUNX1 and TCR beta rearrangement in T-cell leukemia. Both DJ and VDJ rearrangements of TCR beta were amplicon sequenced. TCRdb re-called the PCR reads through MiXCR, storing one row per CDR3 protein. The data contain about 630 distinct CDR3 sequences, around 21% of them singletons. The sequencing input was blood. Every receptor here comes from a male donor with T-cell acute lymphoblastic leukemia.

With regard to this clonotype: The junction departs from germline at one end; a sequencing error may be responsible. The chain is built from TRBV3-1 and TRBJ1-6; a weak D match, TRBD1 (5 bases). Germline values: CDR1 LGHDT, CDR2 YNNKEL (reference sequence). CDR3 length: 15 residues. Written as DNA, the CDR3 is TGTGCCAGCAGCCTGGGGGGTTCCTGTAATTCACCCCTCCACTTT. Encoded protein: CASSLGGSCNSPLHF.

In its sample, this clonotype ranks as large. The rearrangement uses TRBV7-9 and TRBJ1-2; D remains ambiguous. The CDR3 has 14 amino acids. The V end lost 4 bases, the J end lost 2 bases, and 11 bases lay between the germline ends. Germline V gene sequence: CDR1 SEHNR, CDR2 FQNEAQ (reference sequence). Here the CDR3 DNA reads TGTGCCAGCAGCTCCGCTGGCAGAAACTATGGCTACACCTTC. It codes for CASSSAGRNYGYTF. Full variable domain (outside the CDR3, taken from reference TRBV7-9 and TRBJ1-2): DTGVSQNPRHKITKRGQNVTFRCDPISEHNRLYWYRQTLGQGPEFLTYFQNEAQLEKSRLLSDRFSAERPKGSFSTLEIQRTEQGDSAMYLCASSSAGRNYGYTFGSGTRLTVV.

This clonotype counts as large. V and J are TRBV4-1 and TRBJ1-2; 12 nucleotides match TRBD1. J gave up 6 bases and V 2 bases, and 10 bases lay outside the gene matches. The germline V gene has CDR1 MGHRA and CDR2 YSYEKL. The CDR3 spans 17 residues. The DNA for the CDR3 is TGCGCCAGCAGCCAACAGTGGGGGACAGGGGGCGGTGATGGCTACACCTTC. Translated, it gives CASSQQWGTGGGDGYTF.

Within the sample, this clonotype is medium-sized (0.01 to 0.1%). The chain recombines TRBV12-3 or TRBV12-4 with TRBJ1-2; TRBD1 matches 8 bases. Trimming removed 1 base from V and 7 bases from J; junction bases left unmatched: 5. The CDR3 sequence is 14 residues long. As DNA, the CDR3 is TGTGCCAGCAGTTTAGGGACAGGGAAGACTGGCTACACCTTC. This encodes CASSLGTGKTGYTF.

Turning to this clonotype: This may stem from a read error, because a much larger clone lies one nucleotide away. The chain couples TRBV5-8 to TRBJ1-5; D remains ambiguous. Germline V gives CDR1 SGHTS, CDR2 YDEGEE. The CDR3 loop spans 15 amino acids. The CDR3 loop is CAGSLAGRADQPQHF. CDR3 DNA sequence: TGTGCCGGCAGCCTGGCCGGTAGGGCGGATCAGCCCCAGCATTTT.

By its share, this clonotype is medium-sized (0.01 to 0.1%). The chain has TRBV9 and TRBJ1-6; 7 bases are shared with TRBD1. Germline V CDR1 and CDR2: SGDLS, YYNGEE. Trimming cost V 0 bases and J 7 bases; bases outside gene matches: 4. The CDR3 extends over 15 amino acids. Here the CDR3 reads CASSVEDRANSPLHF. Here the CDR3 DNA reads TGTGCCAGCAGCGTAGAAGACAGGGCCAATTCACCCCTCCACTTT.

This clonotype is large by share. V is TRBV12-3 or TRBV12-4 and J is TRBJ1-1, with 7 positions matching TRBD1. J gave up 10 bases and V 5 bases, and 7 bases lay outside the gene matches. The CDR3 totals 12 residues. The CDR3 here is CASSTGDSGAFF. The CDR3 nucleotides are TGTGCCAGCAGTACAGGGGACTCTGGAGCTTTCTTT.

This clonotype was counted a few times. The chain links TRBV23-1 to TRBJ1-1; D perhaps matches TRBD1 (5 bases). TRBV23-1 is an ORF for which the function is uncertain. CDR3 length equals 17 residues. V was shortened by 3 bases and J by 4 bases, with 21 bases between the two germline ends. The CDR3 DNA is TGCGCCAGCAGTCATCGGCAGGAGTGCAGCGGGGCCACTGAAGCTTTCTTT. Its protein is CASSHRQECSGATEAFF.

Regarding this clonotype: A clone one base away is much larger, so this may be a read error. The rearrangement uses TRBV5-1 and TRBJ2-1; D is unclear. CDR3 length: 14 amino acids. The germline gives CDR1 SGHRS, CDR2 YFSETQ. CDR3 nucleotides: TGCGCCAGCAGGCCCCCAAGCTCCCACAATGAGCAGTTCTTC. It codes for CASRPPSSHNEQFF.

The CDR3 nucleotides are TGTGCCAGCAGTGTGGGACAGGGGACCACTGAAGCTTTCTTT. Encoded protein: CASSVGQGTTEAFF. The chain couples TRBV2 to TRBJ1-1, with TRBD1 matching over 10 bases. From germline, CDR1 is SNHLY and CDR2 FYNNEI. V was pared by 4 bases and J by 4 bases, with 3 bases of the junction left unmatched. The CDR3 has 14 amino acids.

This clonotype is large in the sample. The chain is built from TRBV30 and TRBJ1-2, with D tentatively TRBD1 (6 bases). The germline V gene has CDR1 GTSNPN and CDR2 SVGIG (reference sequence). Trimming took 4 bases from V and 4 from J, leaving 16 bases between them. The CDR3 sequence is 14 residues long. The DNA of the CDR3 is TGTGCCTGGAAAGCCCAGGGGCTCATCTATGGCTACACCTTC. Amino acid sequence: CAWKAQGLIYGYTF. The full variable domain, its missing parts supplied by reference TRBV30 and TRBJ1-2, is SQTIHQWPATLVQPVGSPLSLECTVEGTSNPNLYWYRQAAGRGLQLLFYSVGIGQISSEVPQNLSASRPQDRQFILSSKKLLLSDSGFYLCAWKAQGLIYGYTFGSGTRLTVV.

Only one count was recorded for this clonotype. This sequence joins TRBV2 and TRBJ1-1; 10 nucleotides line up with TRBD1. This CDR3 comprises 14 residues. Trimming removed 8 bases from V and 4 bases from J; junction bases left unmatched: 7. CDR1 SNHLY and CDR2 FYNNEI come from the germline V gene. CDR3 residues: CASGVGQGTTEAFF. CDR3 DNA sequence: TGTGCCAGCGGTGTGGGACAGGGGACCACTGAAGCTTTCTTT.

This clonotype was detected a few times. The chain links TRBV20-1 to TRBJ2-5; 9 bases are a match to TRBD1. CDR3 length equals 14 residues. Germline trimming cut 5 bases from V and 1 base from J; bases unmatched to any gene: 5. Germline V gene lookup returns CDR1 DFQATT and CDR2 SNEGSKA (reference sequence). The CDR3 spells CSAGTGQTQETQYF. CDR3 DNA sequence: TGCAGTGCTGGGACAGGGCAAACCCAAGAGACCCAGTACTTC.

This clonotype was observed a handful of times. The chain joins TRBV2 to TRBJ2-7, with 9 bases matching TRBD2. The CDR3 extends over 15 amino acids. The germline gives CDR1 SNHLY, CDR2 FYNNEI. V lost 4 bases, J lost 4 bases, and 8 bases stayed unmatched. The CDR3 loop reads CASSGLAGKRYEQYF. The CDR3 DNA follows: TGTGCCAGCAGTGGGCTAGCGGGAAAGCGGTACGAGCAGTACTTC.

This clonotype is termed large (0.1 to 1%). This chain uses TRBV19 with TRBJ1-1; D possibly corresponds to TRBD1 (6 bases). Trimming removed 7 bases from V and 0 bases from J, with 12 bases in between. The CDR3 extends over 14 amino acids. Germline V gives CDR1 LNHDA, CDR2 SQIVND (reference sequence). The CDR3 sequence: CASKWRGMNTEAFF. In DNA, the CDR3 is TGTGCCAGTAAATGGAGGGGGATGAACACTGAAGCTTTCTTT.

The chain joins TRBV2 to TRBJ1-5, with D possibly being TRBD1 (5 bases). The CDR3 has 15 amino acids. Per the germline V gene, CDR1 is SNHLY and CDR2 is FYNNEI. With 2 bases removed from V and 4 bases from J, the gap between germline ends came to 12 bases. Here the CDR3 DNA reads TGTGCCAGCAGTGAATCCAGGGTTAGGAATCAGCCCCAGCATTTT. It encodes CASSESRVRNQPQHF.

By proportion, this clonotype is large. The chain couples TRBV6-2 or TRBV6-3 to TRBJ1-1, with 10 bases fitting TRBD1. The V gene's germline CDR1 is MNHEY and CDR2 SVGEGT. This CDR3 region has 13 residues. V shed 5 bases and J 5 bases; nucleotides not matched to a gene: 2. The CDR3 sequence: CASSGTGETEAFF. The CDR3 region has the DNA TGTGCCAGCAGTGGGACAGGGGAGACTGAAGCTTTCTTT.

This clonotype ranks as medium-sized (0.01 to 0.1%). V gene TRBV27 combines with J gene TRBJ2-7; D uncertain. The CDR3 length is 11 residues. Germline V gene lookup returns CDR1 MNHEY and CDR2 SMNVEV (reference sequence). Between the trimmed V and J ends, which lost 6 bases and 0 bases, there was a span of 3 bases. The CDR3: CASSPSYEQYF. CDR3 in DNA: TGTGCCAGCAGCCCCTCCTACGAGCAGTACTTC.

The sample holds a few counts of this clonotype. A read error is possible here, since a much larger clone lies one base away. The chain has TRBV6-2 or TRBV6-3 and TRBJ1-1; TRBD1 aligns across 11 bases. Per germline, CDR1 MNHEY and CDR2 SVGEGT. CDR3 size: 13 residues. The junction had 1 base not matched to a gene; V was cut back by 5 bases and J by 5 bases. The CDR3: CASSGTGGTEAFF. CDR3 nucleotide sequence: TGTGCCAGCAGTGGGACAGGGGGGACTGAAGCTTTCTTT.

By proportion, this clonotype is large. V and J are TRBV20-1 and TRBJ2-7, with 9 bases identical to TRBD1. This CDR3 is built from 11 residues. V dropped 6 bases and J dropped 8; count of bases not matched to a gene: 5. Germline CDR1 reads DFQATT; CDR2 reads SNEGSKA (reference sequence). CDR3 nucleotides: TGCAGTGCCTGGGACAGGGCAAAGCAGTACTTC. Residues: CSAWDRAKQYF.

This clonotype is medium-sized by share. The chain links TRBV11-2 to TRBJ1-2; perhaps TRBD1 as D (5 bases). The V and J ends lost 5 bases and 4 bases respectively, with 17 bases between them. The germline V gene encodes CDR1 SGHAT and CDR2 FQNNGV. The CDR3 has 15 amino acids. The CDR3 DNA is TGTGCCAGCAGCCGTTTATCGGGACGCCCCTATGGCTACACCTTC. Its translation is CASSRLSGRPYGYTF.

This clonotype is labeled as large. CDR3 bases: TGCAGTGTCCGACGGGATGGCTACACCTTC. Protein: CSVRRDGYTF. This rearrangement joins TRBV20-1 to TRBJ1-2; D gene unclear. Trimming pared 7 bases from V and 6 bases from J, leaving 9 bases between. The germline CDR1 and CDR2 sequences are DFQATT and SNEGSKA (reference sequence). CDR3 length: 10 amino acids.

This chain joins TRBV6-1 and TRBJ2-7, with D hard to call. V was trimmed by 0 bases and J by 0 bases, leaving 6 bases between them. Germline V gene data show CDR1 as MNHNS and CDR2 as SASEGT. CDR3 length: 14 residues. The CDR3 nucleotides read TGTGCCAGCAGTGAAGCCGGAATCTCCTACGAGCAGTACTTC. Residues: CASSEAGISYEQYF.

In DNA form, the CDR3 reads TGTGCCAGCAGTAGACAGGGGGTAAATTCACCCCTCCACTTT. Amino acids: CASSRQGVNSPLHF. This rearrangement joins TRBV2 to TRBJ1-6, with 9 bases aligning to TRBD1. V lost 5 bases and J lost 7; bases outside the gene matches: 3. Germline assignment: CDR1 SNHLY and CDR2 FYNNEI. The CDR3 loop spans 14 amino acids.

This clonotype occurred a few times. This may come from a read error, since a much larger clone is one base off. V and J are TRBV27 and TRBJ2-2, with D tentatively TRBD1 (6 bases). Germline values: CDR1 MNHEY, CDR2 SMNVEV (reference sequence). The CDR3 runs to 17 residues. The CDR3 nucleotides are TGTGCCCGCAGTTTAGGAACCCCGGGACAGAACACCGGGGAGCTGTTTTTT. It specifies CARSLGTPGQNTGELFF.

CDR3 region: CASRESLRVGGGYTF. CDR3 coding DNA: TGTGCCAGCAGAGAATCCCTCAGGGTTGGTGGTGGCTACACCTTC. The V gene is TRBV2, the J gene TRBJ1-2, with a tentative D call TRBD1 (5 bases). The V gene lost 6 bases and the J gene lost 7 bases, with 21 bases spanning the gap. The CDR3 length is 15 residues. CDR1 and CDR2 from the germline V gene are SNHLY and FYNNEI.